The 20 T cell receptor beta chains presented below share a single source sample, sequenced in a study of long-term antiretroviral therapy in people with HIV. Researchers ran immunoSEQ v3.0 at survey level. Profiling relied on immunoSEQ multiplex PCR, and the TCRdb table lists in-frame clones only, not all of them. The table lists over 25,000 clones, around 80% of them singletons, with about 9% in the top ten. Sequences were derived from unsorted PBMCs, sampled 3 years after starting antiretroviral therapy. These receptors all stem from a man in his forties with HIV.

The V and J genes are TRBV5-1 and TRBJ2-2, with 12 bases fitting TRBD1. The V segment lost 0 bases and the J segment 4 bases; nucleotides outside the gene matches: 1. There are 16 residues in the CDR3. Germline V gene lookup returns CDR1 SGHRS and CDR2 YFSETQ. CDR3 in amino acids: CASSLGDRGPTGELFF. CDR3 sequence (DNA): TGCGCCAGCAGCTTGGGGGACAGGGGGCCCACCGGGGAGCTGTTTTTT.

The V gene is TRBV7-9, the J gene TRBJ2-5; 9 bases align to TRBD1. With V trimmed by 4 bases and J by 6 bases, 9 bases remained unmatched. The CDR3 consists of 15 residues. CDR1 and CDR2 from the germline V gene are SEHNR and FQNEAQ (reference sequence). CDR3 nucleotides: TGTGCCAGCAGCTCGCCGGGACAGGGCCAGCAGACCCAGTACTTC. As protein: CASSSPGQGQQTQYF.

This CDR3 is CASSPGGKAVRAAFF. In nucleotides, the CDR3 is TGTGCCAGCAGCCCAGGGGGGAAGGCGGTACGAGCAGCTTTCTTT. The chain recombines TRBV9 with TRBJ1-1, with 7 bases lining up with TRBD1. Trimming took 4 bases from V and 10 from J; bases not matched to a gene: 16. The germline CDR1 and CDR2 sequences are SGDLS and YYNGEE. The CDR3 totals 15 residues.

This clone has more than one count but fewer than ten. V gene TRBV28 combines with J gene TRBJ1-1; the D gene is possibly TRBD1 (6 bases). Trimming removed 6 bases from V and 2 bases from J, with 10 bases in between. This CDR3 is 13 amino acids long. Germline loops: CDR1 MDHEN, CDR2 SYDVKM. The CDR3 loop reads CASRRTVNTEAFF. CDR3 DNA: TGTGCCAGCAGGCGGACAGTTAACACTGAAGCTTTCTTT.

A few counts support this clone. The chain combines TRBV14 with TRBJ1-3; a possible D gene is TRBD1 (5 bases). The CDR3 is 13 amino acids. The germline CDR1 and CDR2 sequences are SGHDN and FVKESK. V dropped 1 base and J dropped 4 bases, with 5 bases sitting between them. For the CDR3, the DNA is TGTGCCAGCAGCCAAGGACAGGGAAACACCATATATTTT. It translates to CASSQGQGNTIYF. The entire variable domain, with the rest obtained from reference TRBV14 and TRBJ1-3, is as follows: EAGVTQFPSHSVIEKGQTVTLRCDPISGHDNLYWYRRVMGKEIKFLLHFVKESKQDESGMPNNRFLAERTGGTYSTLKVQPAELEDSGVYFCASSQGQGNTIYFGEGSWLTVV.

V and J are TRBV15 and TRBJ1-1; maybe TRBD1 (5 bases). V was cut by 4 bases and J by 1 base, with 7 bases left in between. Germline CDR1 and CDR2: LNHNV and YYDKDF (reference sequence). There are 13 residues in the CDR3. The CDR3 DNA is TGTGCCACCAGCACTACAGGGAACACTGAAGCTTTCTTT. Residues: CATSTTGNTEAFF.

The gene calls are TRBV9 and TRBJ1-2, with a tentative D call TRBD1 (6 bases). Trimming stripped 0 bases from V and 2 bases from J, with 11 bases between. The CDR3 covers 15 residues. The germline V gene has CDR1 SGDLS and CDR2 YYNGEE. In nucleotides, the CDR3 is TGTGCCAGCAGCGTAGTGGACAGAGAAAACTATGGCTACACCTTC. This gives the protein CASSVVDRENYGYTF.

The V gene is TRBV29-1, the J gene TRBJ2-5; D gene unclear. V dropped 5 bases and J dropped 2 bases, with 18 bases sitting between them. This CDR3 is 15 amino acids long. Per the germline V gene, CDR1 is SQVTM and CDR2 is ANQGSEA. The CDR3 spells CSVPDSGDEQETQYF. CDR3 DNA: TGCAGCGTTCCGGATTCAGGAGATGAACAAGAGACCCAGTACTTC.

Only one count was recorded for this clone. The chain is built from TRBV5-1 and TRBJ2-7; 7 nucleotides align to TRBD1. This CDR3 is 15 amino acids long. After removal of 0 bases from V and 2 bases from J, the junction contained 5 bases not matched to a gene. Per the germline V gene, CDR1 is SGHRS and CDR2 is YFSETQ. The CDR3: CASSLVETGTYEQYF. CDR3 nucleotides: TGCGCCAGCAGCTTGGTAGAGACAGGGACCTACGAGCAGTACTTC.

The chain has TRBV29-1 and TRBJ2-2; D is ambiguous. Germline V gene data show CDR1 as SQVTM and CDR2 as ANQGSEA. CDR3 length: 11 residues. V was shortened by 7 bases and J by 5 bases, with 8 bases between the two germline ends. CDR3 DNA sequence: TGCAGCGCGGTTACTACCGGGGAGCTGTTTTTT. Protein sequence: CSAVTTGELFF.

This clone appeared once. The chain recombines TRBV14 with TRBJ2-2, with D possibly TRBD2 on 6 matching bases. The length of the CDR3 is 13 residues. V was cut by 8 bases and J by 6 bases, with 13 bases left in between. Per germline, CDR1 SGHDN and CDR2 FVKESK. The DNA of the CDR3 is TGTGCCAGCTCCTTCGCGGGGTCCGGGGAGCTGTTTTTT. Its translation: CASSFAGSGELFF.

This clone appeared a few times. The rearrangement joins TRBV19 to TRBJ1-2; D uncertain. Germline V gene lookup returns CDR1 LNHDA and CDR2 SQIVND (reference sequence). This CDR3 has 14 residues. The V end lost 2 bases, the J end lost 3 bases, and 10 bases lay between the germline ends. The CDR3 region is CASSISMADYGYTF. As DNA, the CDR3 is TGTGCCAGTAGTATAAGTATGGCAGACTATGGCTACACCTTC.

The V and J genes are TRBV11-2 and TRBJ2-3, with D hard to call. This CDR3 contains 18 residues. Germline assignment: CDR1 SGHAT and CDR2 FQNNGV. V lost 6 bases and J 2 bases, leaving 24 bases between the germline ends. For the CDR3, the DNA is TGTGCCAGCAGTCTCCCCGAGTTAGTGGATCGATACACAGATACGCAGTATTTT. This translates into CASSLPELVDRYTDTQYF. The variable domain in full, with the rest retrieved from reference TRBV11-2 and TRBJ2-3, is EAGVAQSPRYKIIEKRQSVAFWCNPISGHATLYWYQQILGQGPKLLIQFQNNGVVDDSQLPKDRFSAERLKGVDSTLKIQPAKLEDSAVYLCASSLPELVDRYTDTQYFGPGTRLTVL.

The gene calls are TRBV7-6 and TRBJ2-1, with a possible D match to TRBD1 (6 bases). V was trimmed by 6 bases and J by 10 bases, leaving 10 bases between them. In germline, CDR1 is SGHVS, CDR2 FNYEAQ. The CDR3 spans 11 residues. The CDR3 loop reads CASRERGEQFF. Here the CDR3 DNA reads TGTGCCAGCAGGGAAAGGGGGGAGCAGTTCTTC.

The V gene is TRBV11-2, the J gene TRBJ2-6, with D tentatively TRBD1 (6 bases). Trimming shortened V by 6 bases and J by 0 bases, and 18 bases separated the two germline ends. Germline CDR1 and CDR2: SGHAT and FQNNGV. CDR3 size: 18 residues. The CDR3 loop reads CASRDDRTDVSGANVLTF. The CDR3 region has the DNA TGTGCCAGCAGAGACGACAGGACAGACGTCTCTGGGGCCAACGTCCTGACTTTC.

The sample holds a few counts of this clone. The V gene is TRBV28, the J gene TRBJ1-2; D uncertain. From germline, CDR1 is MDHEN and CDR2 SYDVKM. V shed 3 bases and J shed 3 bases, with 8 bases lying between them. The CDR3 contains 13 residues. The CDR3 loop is CASSLRSDYGYTF. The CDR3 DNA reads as TGTGCCAGCAGTTTGAGGTCTGACTATGGCTACACCTTC.

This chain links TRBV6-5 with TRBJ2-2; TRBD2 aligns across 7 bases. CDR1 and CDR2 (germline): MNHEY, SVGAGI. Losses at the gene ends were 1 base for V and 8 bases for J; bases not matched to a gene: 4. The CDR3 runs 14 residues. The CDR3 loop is CASSYYGLEGELFF. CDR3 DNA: TGTGCCAGCAGTTACTACGGACTAGAAGGGGAGCTGTTTTTT.

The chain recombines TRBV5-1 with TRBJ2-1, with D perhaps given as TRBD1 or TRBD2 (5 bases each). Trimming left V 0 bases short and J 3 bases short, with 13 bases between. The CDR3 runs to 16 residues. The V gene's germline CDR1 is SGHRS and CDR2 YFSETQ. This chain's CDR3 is CASSLGLRDLYNEQFF. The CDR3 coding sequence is TGCGCCAGCAGCTTGGGCCTCAGGGACCTCTACAATGAGCAGTTCTTC.

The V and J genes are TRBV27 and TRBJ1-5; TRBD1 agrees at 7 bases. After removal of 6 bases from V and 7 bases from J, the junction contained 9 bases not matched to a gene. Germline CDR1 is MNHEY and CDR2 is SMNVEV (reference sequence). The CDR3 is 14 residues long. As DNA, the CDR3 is TGTGCCAGCAGGCCACAGGGGCCTGAACAGCCCCAGCATTTT. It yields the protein CASRPQGPEQPQHF.

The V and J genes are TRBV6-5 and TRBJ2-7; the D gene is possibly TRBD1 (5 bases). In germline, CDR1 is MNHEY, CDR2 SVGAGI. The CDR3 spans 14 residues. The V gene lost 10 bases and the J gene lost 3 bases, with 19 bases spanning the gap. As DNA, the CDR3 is TGTGCCACCCAGGCGCCAGGGTTCGGCTACGAGCAGTACTTC. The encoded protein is CATQAPGFGYEQYF.